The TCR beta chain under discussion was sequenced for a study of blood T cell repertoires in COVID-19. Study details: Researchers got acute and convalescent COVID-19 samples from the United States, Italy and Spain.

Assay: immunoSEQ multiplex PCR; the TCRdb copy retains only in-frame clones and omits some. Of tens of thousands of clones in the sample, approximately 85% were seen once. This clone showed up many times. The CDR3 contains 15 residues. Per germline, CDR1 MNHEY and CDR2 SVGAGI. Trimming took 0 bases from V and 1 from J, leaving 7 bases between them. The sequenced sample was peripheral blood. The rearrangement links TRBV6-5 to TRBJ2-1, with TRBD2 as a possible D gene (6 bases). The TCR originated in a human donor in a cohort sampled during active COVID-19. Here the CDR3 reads CASSYSAGSYNEQFF. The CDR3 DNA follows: TGTGCCAGCAGTTACTCGGCGGGATCCTACAATGAGCAGTTCTTC.